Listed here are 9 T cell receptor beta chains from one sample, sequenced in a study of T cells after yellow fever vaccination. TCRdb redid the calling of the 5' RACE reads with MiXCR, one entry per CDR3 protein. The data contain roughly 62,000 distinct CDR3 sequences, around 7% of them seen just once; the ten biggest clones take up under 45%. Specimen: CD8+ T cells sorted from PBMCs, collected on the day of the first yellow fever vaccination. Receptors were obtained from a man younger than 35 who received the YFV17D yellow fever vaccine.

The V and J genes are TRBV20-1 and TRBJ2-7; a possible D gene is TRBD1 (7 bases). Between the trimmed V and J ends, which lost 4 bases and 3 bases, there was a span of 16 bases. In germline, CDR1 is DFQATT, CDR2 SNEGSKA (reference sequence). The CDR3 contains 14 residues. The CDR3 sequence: CSATTRQGLYEQYV. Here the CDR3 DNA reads TGCAGTGCTACAACCCGACAGGGACTCTACGAGCAGTACGTC.

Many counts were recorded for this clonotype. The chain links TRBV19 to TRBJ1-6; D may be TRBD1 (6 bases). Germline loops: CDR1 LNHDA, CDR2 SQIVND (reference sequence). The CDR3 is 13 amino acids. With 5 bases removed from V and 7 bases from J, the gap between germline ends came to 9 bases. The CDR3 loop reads CASSLGANSPLHF. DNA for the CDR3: TGTGCCAGTAGTCTGGGGGCAAATTCACCCCTCCACTTT.

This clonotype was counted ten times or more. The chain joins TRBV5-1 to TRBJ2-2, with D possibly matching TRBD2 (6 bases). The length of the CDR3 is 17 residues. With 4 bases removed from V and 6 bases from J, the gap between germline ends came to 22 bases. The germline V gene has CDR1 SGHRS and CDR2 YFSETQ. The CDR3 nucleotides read TGCGCCAGCAGCCCACCCATTAGCGGAGTAGCGGCCGGGGAGCTGTTTTTT. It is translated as CASSPPISGVAAGELFF.

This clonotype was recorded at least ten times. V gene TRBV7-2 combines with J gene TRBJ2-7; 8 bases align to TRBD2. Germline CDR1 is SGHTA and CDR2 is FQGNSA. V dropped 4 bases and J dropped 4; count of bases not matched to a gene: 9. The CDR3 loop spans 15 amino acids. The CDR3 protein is CASSSQRGFFYEQYF. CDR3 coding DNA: TGTGCCAGCAGCTCCCAGCGGGGGTTTTTTTACGAGCAGTACTTC.

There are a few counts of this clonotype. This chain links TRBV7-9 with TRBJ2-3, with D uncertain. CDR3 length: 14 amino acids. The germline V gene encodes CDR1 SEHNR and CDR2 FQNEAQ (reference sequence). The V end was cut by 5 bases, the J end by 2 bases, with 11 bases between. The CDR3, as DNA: TGTGCCAGCAGCCCCAAGGGATTCACAGATACGCAGTATTTT. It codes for CASSPKGFTDTQYF.

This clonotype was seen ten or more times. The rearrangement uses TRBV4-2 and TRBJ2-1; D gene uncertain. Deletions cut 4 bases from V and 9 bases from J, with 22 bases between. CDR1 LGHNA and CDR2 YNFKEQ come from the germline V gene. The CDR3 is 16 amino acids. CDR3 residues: CASSPPRVGIRFEQFF. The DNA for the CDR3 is TGTGCCAGCAGCCCCCCACGAGTTGGTATTCGTTTTGAGCAGTTCTTC.

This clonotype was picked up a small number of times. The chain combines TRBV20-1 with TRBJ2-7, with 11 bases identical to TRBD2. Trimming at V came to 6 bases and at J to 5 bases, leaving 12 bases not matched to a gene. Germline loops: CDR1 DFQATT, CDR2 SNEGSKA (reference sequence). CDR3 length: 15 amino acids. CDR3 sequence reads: CSASISGRALHEQYF. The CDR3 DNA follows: TGCAGTGCCTCGATTAGCGGGAGGGCCCTCCACGAGCAGTACTTC.

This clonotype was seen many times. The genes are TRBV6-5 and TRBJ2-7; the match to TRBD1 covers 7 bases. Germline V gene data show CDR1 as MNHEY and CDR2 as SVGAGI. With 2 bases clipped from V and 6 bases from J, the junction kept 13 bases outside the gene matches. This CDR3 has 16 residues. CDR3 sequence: CASSYVPNKQGSEQYV. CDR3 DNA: TGTGCCAGCAGTTACGTCCCGAATAAACAGGGGTCCGAGCAGTACGTC.

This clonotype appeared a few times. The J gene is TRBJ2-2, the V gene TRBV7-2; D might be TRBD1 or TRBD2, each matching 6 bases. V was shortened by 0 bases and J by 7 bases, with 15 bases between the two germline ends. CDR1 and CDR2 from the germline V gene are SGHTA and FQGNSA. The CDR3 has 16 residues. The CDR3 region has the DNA TGTGCCAGCAGCTTAGCATTTCCGGGGGCTGGCGGGGAGCTGTTTTTT. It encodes CASSLAFPGAGGELFF.